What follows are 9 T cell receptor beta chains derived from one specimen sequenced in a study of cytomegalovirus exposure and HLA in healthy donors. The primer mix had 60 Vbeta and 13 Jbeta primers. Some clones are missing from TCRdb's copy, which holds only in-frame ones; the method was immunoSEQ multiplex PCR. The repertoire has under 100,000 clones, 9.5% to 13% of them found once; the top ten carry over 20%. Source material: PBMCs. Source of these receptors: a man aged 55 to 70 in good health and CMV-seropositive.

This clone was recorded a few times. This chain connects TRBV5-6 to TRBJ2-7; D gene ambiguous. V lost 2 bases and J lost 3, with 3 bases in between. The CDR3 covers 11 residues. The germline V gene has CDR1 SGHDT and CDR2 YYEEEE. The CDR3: CASSFNYEQYF. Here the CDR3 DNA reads TGTGCCAGCAGCTTCAACTACGAGCAGTACTTC.

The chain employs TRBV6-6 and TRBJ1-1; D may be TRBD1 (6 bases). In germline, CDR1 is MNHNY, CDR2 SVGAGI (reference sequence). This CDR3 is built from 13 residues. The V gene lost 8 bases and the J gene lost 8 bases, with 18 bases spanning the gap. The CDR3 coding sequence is TGTGCCAGCTCCCCCACAGGGTCACACGAAGCTTTCTTT. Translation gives CASSPTGSHEAFF.

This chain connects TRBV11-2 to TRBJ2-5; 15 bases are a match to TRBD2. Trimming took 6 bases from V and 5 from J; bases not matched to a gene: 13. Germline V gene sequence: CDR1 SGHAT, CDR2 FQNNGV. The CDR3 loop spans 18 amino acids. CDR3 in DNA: TGTGCCAGCAGAAAACCGGGACTAGCGGGGGGCCGAGGGGAGACCCAGTACTTC. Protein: CASRKPGLAGGRGETQYF.

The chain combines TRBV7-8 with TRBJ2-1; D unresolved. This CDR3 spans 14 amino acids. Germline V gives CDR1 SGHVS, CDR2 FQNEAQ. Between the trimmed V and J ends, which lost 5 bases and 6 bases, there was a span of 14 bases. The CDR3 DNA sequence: TGTGCCAGCAGCCTGGATACAGCCGTCAATGAGCAGTTCTTC. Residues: CASSLDTAVNEQFF.

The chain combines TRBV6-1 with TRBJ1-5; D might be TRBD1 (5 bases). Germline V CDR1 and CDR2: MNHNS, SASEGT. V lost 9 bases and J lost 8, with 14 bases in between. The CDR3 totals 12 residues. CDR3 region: CASTTGVEPQHF. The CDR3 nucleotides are TGTGCCAGTACGACGGGGGTCGAGCCCCAGCATTTT.

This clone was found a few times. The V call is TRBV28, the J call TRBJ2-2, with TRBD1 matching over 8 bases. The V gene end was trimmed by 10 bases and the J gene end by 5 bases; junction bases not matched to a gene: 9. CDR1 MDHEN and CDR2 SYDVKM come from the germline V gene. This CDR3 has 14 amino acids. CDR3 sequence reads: CAISRQGSTGELFF. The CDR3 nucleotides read TGTGCCATTAGTAGACAGGGGAGTACCGGGGAGCTGTTTTTT.

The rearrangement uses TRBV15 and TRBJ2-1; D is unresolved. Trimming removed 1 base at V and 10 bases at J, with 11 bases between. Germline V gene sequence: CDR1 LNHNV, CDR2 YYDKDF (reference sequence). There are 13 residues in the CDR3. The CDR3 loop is CATSRGLTEEQFF. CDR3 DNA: TGTGCCACCAGCAGAGGCCTGACGGAGGAGCAGTTCTTC.

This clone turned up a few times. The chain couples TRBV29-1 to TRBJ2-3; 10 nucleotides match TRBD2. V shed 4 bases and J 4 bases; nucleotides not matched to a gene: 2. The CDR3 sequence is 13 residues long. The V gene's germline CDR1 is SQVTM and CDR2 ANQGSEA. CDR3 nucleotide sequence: TGCAGCGTTGGGACTAGCGGTGCAGATACGCAGTATTTT. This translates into CSVGTSGADTQYF.

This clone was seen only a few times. CDR3 protein: CASSSRDRAAGELFF. The CDR3 region has the DNA TGCGCCAGCAGCTCCCGGGACAGGGCGGCCGGGGAGCTGTTTTTT. The chain uses TRBV5-1 and TRBJ2-2; 9 bases align to TRBD1. This CDR3 region has 15 residues. The ends lost 3 bases at V and 6 bases at J; junction bases unmatched: 6. Germline loops: CDR1 SGHRS, CDR2 YFSETQ.